This T cell receptor beta chain was obtained from a study of technical replicates of blood from several donors. The assay was immunoSEQ multiplex PCR, and TCRdb's table has in-frame clones only and misses some. This table has about 62,000 clones, more than 75% appearing once. The CDR3 totals 16 residues. The V gene lost 4 bases and the J gene lost 4 bases, with 17 bases spanning the gap. CDR1 SGHTA and CDR2 FQGTGA come from the germline V gene. The chain links TRBV7-3 to TRBJ2-1; D might be TRBD2 (6 bases). Sample: PBMCs. The sequence was collected from a human donor in good health. Some clones in this sample may be carry-over from other donors' samples. The CDR3: CASSSNAGGTYNEQFF. The DNA for the CDR3 is TGTGCCAGCAGCTCCAATGCCGGGGGAACTTACAATGAGCAGTTCTTC.